This is a list of T cell receptor beta chains from one sample in a study of blood T cell repertoires in COVID-19. TCRdb's table, derived via immunoSEQ multiplex PCR, lists solely in-frame clones and lacks some. The table includes roughly 84,000 clones, approximately 80% detected once. Sequenced: peripheral blood. The receptors shown here come from a woman of 80 years or more with acute or convalescent COVID-19. Both conserved end residues are part of each CDR3. The D gene is left open where the match is weak. A row's size may be missing; if present it is once, few, many or a size class.

j_gene | abundance | v_gene | d_gene | CDR3aa | CDR3nt
TRBJ1-5 | NA | TRBV10-1 | TRBD1 | CASSESGQGPKTNQPQHF | TGCGCCAGCAGTGAGTCGGGACAGGGTCCCAAGACCAATCAGCCCCAGCATTTT
TRBJ1-4 | NA | TRBV30 | NA | CAWRPRGANEKLFF | TGTGCCTGGCGCCCCCGGGGGGCTAATGAAAAACTGTTTTTT
TRBJ2-3 | NA | TRBV12-5 | NA | CASQAAGRGTDTQYF | TGTGCTAGTCAGGCGGCGGGGCGGGGCACAGATACGCAGTATTTT
TRBJ1-6 | NA | TRBV6-1 | NA | CASSEEFRRSVSPLHF | TGTGCCAGCAGTGAAGAATTCCGCCGGTCGGTATCACCCCTCCACTTT
TRBJ1-6 | NA | TRBV18 | TRBD1 | CASSSGTGGSPLHF | TGTGCCAGCTCATCCGGGACAGGAGGCTCACCCCTCCACTTT
TRBJ2-1 | NA | TRBV28 | TRBD2 | CASSFGGTNRYNEQFF | TGTGCCAGCAGTTTCGGCGGGACTAATAGGTACAATGAGCAGTTCTTC
TRBJ2-7 | NA | TRBV7-8 | NA | CASSLDVREQYF | TGTGCCAGCAGCTTAGACGTGCGGGAGCAGTACTTC
TRBJ1-1 | NA | TRBV6-2/TRBV6-3 | NA | CASSPTVFTEAFF | TGTGCCAGCAGTCCGACAGTTTTCACTGAAGCTTTCTTT
TRBJ1-5 | few | TRBV30 | NA | CAWSRDLKSNQPQHF | TGTGCCTGGAGTAGGGACTTGAAGAGCAATCAGCCCCAGCATTTT
TRBJ2-6 | NA | TRBV3-1/TRBV3-2 | TRBD1 | CASSQDLGGGPGANVLTF | TGTGCCAGCAGCCAAGATCTAGGGGGCGGCCCTGGGGCCAACGTCCTGACTTTC
TRBJ1-2 | NA | TRBV12-5 | NA | CASGLAGVYDGYTF | TGTGCTAGTGGTTTGGCAGGGGTTTATGATGGCTACACCTTC
TRBJ1-6 | NA | TRBV10-3 | NA | CATGGGNNSPLHF | TGTGCCACTGGGGGGGGCAATAATTCACCCCTCCACTTT
TRBJ2-1 | NA | TRBV2 | TRBD1 | CASRKDRGVSYNEQFF | TGTGCCAGCAGGAAGGACAGGGGGGTTTCCTACAATGAGCAGTTCTTC
TRBJ2-3 | NA | TRBV11-2 | TRBD1 | CASSPPGTGGRDTQYF | TGTGCCAGCAGCCCCCCCGGGACAGGGGGCCGAGATACGCAGTATTTT
TRBJ2-1 | NA | TRBV7-9 | TRBD1 | CASSSLGTGLNEQFF | TGTGCCAGCAGCTCCCTCGGGACAGGGCTTAATGAGCAGTTCTTC
TRBJ2-2 | NA | TRBV7-2 | NA | CASSPTGEGSGELFF | TGTGCCAGCAGCCCGACAGGGGAGGGCAGCGGGGAGCTGTTTTTT
TRBJ2-2 | NA | TRBV9 | NA | CASSKQVVNTGELFF | TGTGCCAGCAGCAAACAGGTTGTCAACACCGGGGAGCTGTTTTTT
TRBJ2-7 | NA | TRBV6-6 | TRBD2 | CAVGEGYYEQYF | TGTGCCGTCGGGGAGGGGTACTACGAGCAGTACTTC
TRBJ2-1 | NA | TRBV19 | TRBD2 | CASSIPGTSGINEQFF | TGTGCCAGTAGCATCCCCGGGACTAGCGGGATCAATGAGCAGTTCTTC
TRBJ1-2 | NA | TRBV27 | NA | CASSFRTPNYGYTF | TGTGCCAGCAGTTTCAGAACCCCTAACTATGGCTACACCTTC
TRBJ1-2 | NA | TRBV5-5 | TRBD1 | CASSSGTGAYGYTF | TGTGCCAGCAGCTCAGGGACAGGGGCCTATGGCTACACCTTC
TRBJ1-2 | NA | TRBV27 | TRBD1 | CASSSPTGTGGAGYTF | TGTGCCAGCAGTTCGCCAACCGGGACAGGGGGCGCGGGCTACACCTTC
TRBJ2-3 | NA | TRBV19 | NA | CASSTWVQGTKDTQYF | TGTGCCAGTAGTACGTGGGTACAGGGTACAAAAGATACGCAGTATTTT
TRBJ1-1 | NA | TRBV6-5 | NA | CASRSDRGNTEAFF | TGTGCCAGCAGATCCGACCGGGGGAACACTGAAGCTTTCTTT
TRBJ1-1 | NA | TRBV3-1/TRBV3-2 | NA | CASSPGTQGSNTEAFF | TGTGCCAGCAGCCCCGGGACCCAGGGGAGTAACACTGAAGCTTTCTTT
TRBJ1-2 | NA | TRBV3-1/TRBV3-2 | NA | CASSQEARGGYTF | TGTGCCAGCAGCCAAGAAGCTAGGGGTGGCTACACCTTC
TRBJ1-1 | NA | TRBV6-5 | NA | CASRPRDGGTEAFF | TGTGCCAGCAGACCCCGGGACGGGGGTACTGAAGCTTTCTTT
TRBJ2-2 | NA | TRBV9 | TRBD2 | CASSGIAGGTRGGELFF | TGTGCCAGCAGCGGGATAGCGGGGGGCACCCGGGGCGGGGAGCTGTTTTTT
TRBJ2-1 | NA | TRBV19 | TRBD1 | CASSIPGQGVREQFF | TGTGCCAGTAGTATCCCGGGACAGGGCGTCCGTGAGCAGTTCTTC
TRBJ1-3 | NA | TRBV5-6 | NA | CASSRRARDSGNTIYF | TGTGCCAGCAGCCGAAGAGCCAGGGATTCTGGAAACACCATATATTTT
TRBJ2-7 | once | TRBV28 | TRBD2 | CASRTSGGSYEQYF | TGTGCCAGCAGGACTAGCGGGGGTTCCTACGAGCAGTACTTC
TRBJ1-6 | NA | TRBV6-5 | NA | CASIAGNSPLHF | TGTGCCAGCATCGCGGGGAATTCACCCCTCCACTTT
TRBJ1-2 | NA | TRBV7-9 | NA | CASSPDSYYGYTF | TGTGCCAGCAGCCCCGACAGTTACTATGGCTACACCTTC
TRBJ2-2 | NA | TRBV19 | TRBD2 | CASSMPAGVGELFF | TGTGCCAGTAGTATGCCCGCGGGGGTCGGGGAGCTGTTTTTT
TRBJ1-1 | few | TRBV2 | NA | CASSPSRQTVEAFF | TGTGCCAGCTCCCCATCGAGACAGACCGTTGAAGCTTTCTTT
TRBJ2-1 | NA | TRBV3-1/TRBV3-2 | TRBD2 | CASSHRGLASGGEQFF | TGTGCCAGCAGCCACCGAGGACTAGCGTCGGGGGGTGAGCAGTTCTTC
TRBJ1-1 | NA | TRBV18 | TRBD1 | CASSPWTGENTEAFF | TGTGCCAGCTCACCCTGGACAGGGGAGAACACTGAAGCTTTCTTT
TRBJ1-2 | NA | TRBV27 | TRBD1 | CATLRGQGDGYTF | TGTGCCACCCTAAGGGGGCAGGGCGATGGCTACACCTTC
TRBJ1-2 | NA | TRBV19 | NA | CASSPHGGESYGYTF | TGTGCCAGTAGTCCTCATGGAGGGGAGTCCTATGGCTACACCTTC
TRBJ1-6 | NA | TRBV5-4 | TRBD1 | CASSSGQVNNSPLHF | TGTGCCAGCAGCTCGGGACAGGTTAATAATTCACCCCTCCACTTT
TRBJ2-1 | NA | TRBV20-1 | NA | CSASPLRDSYNEQFF | TGCAGTGCTAGTCCACTCCGGGACTCCTACAATGAGCAGTTCTTC